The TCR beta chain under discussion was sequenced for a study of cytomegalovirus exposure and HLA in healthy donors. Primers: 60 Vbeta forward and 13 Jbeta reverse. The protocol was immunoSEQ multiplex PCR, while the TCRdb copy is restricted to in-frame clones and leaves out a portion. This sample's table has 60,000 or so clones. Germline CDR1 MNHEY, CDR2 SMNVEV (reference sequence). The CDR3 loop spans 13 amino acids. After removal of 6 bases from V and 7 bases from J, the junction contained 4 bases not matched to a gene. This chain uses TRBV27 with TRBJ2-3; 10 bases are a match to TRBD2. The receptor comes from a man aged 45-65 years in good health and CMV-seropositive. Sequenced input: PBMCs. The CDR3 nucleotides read TGTGCCAGCAGCTTTAGCGGGAGGAATACGCAGTATTTT. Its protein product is CASSFSGRNTQYF.